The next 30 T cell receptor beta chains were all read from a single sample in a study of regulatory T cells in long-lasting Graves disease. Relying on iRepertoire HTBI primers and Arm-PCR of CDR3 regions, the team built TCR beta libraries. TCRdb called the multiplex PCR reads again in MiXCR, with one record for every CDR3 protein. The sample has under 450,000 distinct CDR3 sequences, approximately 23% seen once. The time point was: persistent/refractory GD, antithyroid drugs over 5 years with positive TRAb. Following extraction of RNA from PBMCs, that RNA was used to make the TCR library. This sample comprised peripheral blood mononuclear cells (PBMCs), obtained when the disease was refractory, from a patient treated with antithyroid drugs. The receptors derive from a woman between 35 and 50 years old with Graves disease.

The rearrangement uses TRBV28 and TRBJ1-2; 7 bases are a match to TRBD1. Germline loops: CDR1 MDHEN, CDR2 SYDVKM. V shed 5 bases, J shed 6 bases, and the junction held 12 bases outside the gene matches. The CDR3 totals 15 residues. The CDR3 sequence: CASSPPKGGADGYTF. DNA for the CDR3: TGTGCCAGCAGTCCCCCAAAAGGGGGCGCAGATGGCTACACCTTC.

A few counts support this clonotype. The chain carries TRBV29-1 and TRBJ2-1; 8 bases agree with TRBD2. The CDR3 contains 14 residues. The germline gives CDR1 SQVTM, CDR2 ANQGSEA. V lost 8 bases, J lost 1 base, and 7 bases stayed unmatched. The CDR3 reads CSPRRGESYNEQFF. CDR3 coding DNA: TGCAGCCCCCGGCGGGGGGAGTCCTACAATGAGCAGTTCTTC.

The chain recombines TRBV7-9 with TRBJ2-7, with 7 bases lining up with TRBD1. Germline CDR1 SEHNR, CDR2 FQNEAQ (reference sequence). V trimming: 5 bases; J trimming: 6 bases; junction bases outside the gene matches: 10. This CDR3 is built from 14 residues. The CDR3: CASSPKGQSVEQYF. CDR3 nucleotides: TGTGCCAGCAGCCCCAAGGGACAGTCGGTCGAGCAGTACTTC.

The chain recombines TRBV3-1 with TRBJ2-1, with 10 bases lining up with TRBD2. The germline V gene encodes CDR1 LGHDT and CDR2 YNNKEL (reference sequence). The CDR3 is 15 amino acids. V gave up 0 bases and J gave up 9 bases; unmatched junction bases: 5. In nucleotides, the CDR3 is TGTGCCAGCAGCCAAGATCACAGCGGGAGGGTTGAGCAGTTCTTC. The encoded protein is CASSQDHSGRVEQFF.

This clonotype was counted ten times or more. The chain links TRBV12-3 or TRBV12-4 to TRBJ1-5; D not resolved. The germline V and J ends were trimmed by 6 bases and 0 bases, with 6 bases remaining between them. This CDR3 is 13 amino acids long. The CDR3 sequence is CASRADSNQPQHF. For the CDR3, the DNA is TGTGCCAGCAGGGCGGATAGCAATCAGCCCCAGCATTTT.

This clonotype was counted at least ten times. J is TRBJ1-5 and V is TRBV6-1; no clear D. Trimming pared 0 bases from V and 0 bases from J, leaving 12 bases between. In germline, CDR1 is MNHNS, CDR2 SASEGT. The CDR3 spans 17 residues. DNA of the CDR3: TGTGCCAGCAGTGAAGCGCTTCGCTCCTATAGCAATCAGCCCCAGCATTTT. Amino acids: CASSEALRSYSNQPQHF.

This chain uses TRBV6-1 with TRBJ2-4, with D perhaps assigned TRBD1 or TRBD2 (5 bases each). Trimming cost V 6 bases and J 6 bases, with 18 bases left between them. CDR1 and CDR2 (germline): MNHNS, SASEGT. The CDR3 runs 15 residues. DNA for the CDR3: TGTGCCAGCAGATCACGACGGGGCTTAGGAAACATTCAGTACTTC. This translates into CASRSRRGLGNIQYF.

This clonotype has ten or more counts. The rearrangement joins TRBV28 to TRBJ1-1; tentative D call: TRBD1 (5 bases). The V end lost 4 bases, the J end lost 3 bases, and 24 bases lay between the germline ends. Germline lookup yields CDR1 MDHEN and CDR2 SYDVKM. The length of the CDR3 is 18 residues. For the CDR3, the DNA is TGTGCCAGCAGTTCCCTTCGGGGGAAACGGCCCGCCGACACTGAAGCTTTCTTT. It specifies CASSSLRGKRPADTEAFF.

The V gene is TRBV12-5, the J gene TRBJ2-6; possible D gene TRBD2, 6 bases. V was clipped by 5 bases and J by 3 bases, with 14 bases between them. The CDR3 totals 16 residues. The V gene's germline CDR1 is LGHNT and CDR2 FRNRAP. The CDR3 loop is CASGRSSGVGANVLTF. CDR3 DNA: TGTGCTAGTGGTCGATCTTCGGGAGTTGGGGCCAACGTCCTGACTTTC.

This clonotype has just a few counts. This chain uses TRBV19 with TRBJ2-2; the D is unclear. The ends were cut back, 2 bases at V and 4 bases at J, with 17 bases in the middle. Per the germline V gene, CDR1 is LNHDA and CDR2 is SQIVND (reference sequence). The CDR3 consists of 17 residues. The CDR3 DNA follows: TGTGCCAGTAGTATAACCCCCGCGGCTGGCATCACCGGGGAGCTGTTTTTT. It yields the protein CASSITPAAGITGELFF.

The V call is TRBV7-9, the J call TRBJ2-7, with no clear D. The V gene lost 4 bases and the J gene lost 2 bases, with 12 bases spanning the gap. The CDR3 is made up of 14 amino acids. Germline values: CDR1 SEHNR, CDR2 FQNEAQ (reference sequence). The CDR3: CASSSRQIPYEQYF. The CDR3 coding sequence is TGTGCCAGCAGCTCACGACAAATCCCCTACGAGCAGTACTTC.

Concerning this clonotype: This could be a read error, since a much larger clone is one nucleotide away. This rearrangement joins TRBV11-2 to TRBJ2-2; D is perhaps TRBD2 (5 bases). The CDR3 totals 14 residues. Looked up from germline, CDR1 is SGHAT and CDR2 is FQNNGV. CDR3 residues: CASSLWGQSGELSF. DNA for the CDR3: TGTGCCAGCAGCTTATGGGGTCAATCCGGGGAGCTGTCTTTT.

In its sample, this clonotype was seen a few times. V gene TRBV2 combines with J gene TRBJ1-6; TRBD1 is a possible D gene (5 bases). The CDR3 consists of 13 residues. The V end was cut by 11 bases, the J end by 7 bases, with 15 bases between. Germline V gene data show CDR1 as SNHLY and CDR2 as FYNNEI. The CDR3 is CASRGGNNSPLHF. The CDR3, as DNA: TGTGCCTCGCGCGGGGGGAACAATTCACCCCTCCACTTT.

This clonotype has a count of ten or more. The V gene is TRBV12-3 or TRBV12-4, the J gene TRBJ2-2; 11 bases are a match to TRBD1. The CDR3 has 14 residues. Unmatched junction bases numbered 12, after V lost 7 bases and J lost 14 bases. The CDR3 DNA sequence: TGTGCCAGCACCTCTAAGGGGACAGGGGGAAGACTGTTTTTT. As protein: CASTSKGTGGRLFF.

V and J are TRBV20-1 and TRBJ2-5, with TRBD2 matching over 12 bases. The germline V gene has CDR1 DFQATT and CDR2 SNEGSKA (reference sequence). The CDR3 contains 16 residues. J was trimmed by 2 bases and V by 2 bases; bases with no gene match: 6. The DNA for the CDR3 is TGCAGTGCTAGACTCCTAGCGGGAGGGCGACAAGAGACCCAGTACTTC. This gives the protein CSARLLAGGRQETQYF.

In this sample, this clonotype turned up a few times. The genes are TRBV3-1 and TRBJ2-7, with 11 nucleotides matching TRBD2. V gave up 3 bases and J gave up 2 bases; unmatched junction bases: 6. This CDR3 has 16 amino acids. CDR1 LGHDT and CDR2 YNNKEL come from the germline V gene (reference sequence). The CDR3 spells CASSHMGLAVTYEQYF. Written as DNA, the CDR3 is TGTGCCAGCAGCCATATGGGACTAGCGGTCACCTACGAGCAGTACTTC.

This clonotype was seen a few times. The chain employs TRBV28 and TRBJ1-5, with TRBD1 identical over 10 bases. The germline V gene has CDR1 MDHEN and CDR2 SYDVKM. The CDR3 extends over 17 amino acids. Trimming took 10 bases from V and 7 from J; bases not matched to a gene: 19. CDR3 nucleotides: TGTGCCATTATCGGGGACAGGGGACCCCGCGGGGGGCAGCCCCAGCATTTT. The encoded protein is CAIIGDRGPRGGQPQHF.

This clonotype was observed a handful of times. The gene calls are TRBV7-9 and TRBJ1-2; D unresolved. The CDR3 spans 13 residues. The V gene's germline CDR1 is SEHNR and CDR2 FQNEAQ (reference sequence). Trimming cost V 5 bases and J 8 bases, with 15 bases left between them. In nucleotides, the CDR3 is TGTGCCAGCAGCCCCTTAGAAGTAGGGGGCTACACCTTC. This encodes CASSPLEVGGYTF.

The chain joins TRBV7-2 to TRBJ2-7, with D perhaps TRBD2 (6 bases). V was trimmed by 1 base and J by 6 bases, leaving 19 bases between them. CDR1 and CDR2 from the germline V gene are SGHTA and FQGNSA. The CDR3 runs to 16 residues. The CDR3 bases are TGTGCCAGCAGCTTAGGGTCGGGGCAGGGAGGATCCGAGCAGTACTTC. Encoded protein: CASSLGSGQGGSEQYF. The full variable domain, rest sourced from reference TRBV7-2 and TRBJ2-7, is GAGVSQSPSNKVTEKGKDVELRCDPISGHTALYWYRQSLGQGLEFLIYFQGNSAPDKSGLPSDRFSAERTGGSVSTLTIQRTQQEDSAVYLCASSLGSGQGGSEQYFGPGTRLTVT.

The chain's CDR3 is CASSPLGLAGPLNTGELFF. The CDR3, as DNA: TGTGCCAGCAGCCCACTCGGGCTAGCGGGTCCGTTGAACACCGGGGAGCTGTTTTTT. V gene TRBV7-8 combines with J gene TRBJ2-2, with 8 bases lining up with TRBD2. Unmatched junction bases numbered 15, after V lost 5 bases and J lost 1 base. The germline V gene has CDR1 SGHVS and CDR2 FQNEAQ. The CDR3 totals 19 residues.

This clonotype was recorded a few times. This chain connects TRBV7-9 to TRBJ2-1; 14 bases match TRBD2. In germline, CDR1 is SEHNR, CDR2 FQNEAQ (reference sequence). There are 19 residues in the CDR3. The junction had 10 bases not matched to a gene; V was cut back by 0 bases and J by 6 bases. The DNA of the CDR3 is TGTGCCAGCAGCTTAGCAGGGACTAGCGGGAGAGGGAGCGTCAATGAGCAGTTCTTC. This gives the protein CASSLAGTSGRGSVNEQFF.

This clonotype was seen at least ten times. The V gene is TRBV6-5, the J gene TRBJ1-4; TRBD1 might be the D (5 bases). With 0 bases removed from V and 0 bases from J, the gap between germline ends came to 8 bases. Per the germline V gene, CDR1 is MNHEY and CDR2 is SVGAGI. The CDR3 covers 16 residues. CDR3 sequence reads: CASSYSWGATNEKLFF. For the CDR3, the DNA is TGTGCCAGCAGTTACTCGTGGGGGGCAACTAATGAAAAACTGTTTTTT.

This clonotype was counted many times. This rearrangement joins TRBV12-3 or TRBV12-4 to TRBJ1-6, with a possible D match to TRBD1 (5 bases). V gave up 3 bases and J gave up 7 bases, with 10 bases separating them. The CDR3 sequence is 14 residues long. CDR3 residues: CASSFDRGNSPLHF. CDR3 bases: TGTGCCAGCAGTTTCGACAGAGGGAATTCACCCCTCCACTTT.

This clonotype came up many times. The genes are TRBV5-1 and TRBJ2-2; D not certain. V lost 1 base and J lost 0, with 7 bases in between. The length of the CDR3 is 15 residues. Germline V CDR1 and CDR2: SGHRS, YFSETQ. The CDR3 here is CASSLLETNTGELFF. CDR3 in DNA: TGCGCCAGCAGCTTGTTGGAGACGAACACCGGGGAGCTGTTTTTT.

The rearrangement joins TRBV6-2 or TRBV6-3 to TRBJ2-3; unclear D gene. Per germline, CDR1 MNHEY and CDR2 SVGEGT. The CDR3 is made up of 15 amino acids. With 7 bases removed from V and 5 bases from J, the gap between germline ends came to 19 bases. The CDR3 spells CASTVSPSGEDTQYF. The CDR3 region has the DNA TGTGCCAGCACCGTATCCCCATCTGGGGAAGATACGCAGTATTTT.

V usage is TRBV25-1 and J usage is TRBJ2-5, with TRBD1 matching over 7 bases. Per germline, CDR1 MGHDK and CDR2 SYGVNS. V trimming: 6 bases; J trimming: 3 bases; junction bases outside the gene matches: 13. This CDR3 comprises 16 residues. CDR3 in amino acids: CASRSWKGGRKETQYF. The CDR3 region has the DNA TGTGCCAGCAGGTCATGGAAAGGGGGCAGGAAAGAGACCCAGTACTTC.

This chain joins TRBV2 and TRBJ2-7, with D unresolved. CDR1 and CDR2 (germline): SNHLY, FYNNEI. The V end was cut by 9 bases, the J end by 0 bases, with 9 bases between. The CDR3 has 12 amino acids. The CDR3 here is CASLGISYEQYF. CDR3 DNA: TGTGCCAGTCTAGGTATCTCCTACGAGCAGTACTTC.

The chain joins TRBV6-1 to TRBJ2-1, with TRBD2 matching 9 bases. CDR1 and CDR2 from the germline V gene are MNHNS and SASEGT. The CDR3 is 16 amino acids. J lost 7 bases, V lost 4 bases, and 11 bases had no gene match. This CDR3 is CASSASLAGHDNEQFF. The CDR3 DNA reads TGTGCCAGCAGTGCCTCACTAGCGGGTCACGATAATGAGCAGTTCTTC.

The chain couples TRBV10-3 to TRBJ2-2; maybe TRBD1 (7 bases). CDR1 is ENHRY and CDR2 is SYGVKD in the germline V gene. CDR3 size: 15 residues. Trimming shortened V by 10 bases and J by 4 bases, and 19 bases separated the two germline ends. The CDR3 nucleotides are TGTGCCAACAGATTCGGCCAGGGGGGCACCGGGGAGCTGTTTTTT. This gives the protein CANRFGQGGTGELFF.

The CDR3 here is CASSRDSSSRGIQPQHF. In DNA, the CDR3 is TGTGCCAGCAGCCGGGACAGCTCTTCTAGGGGAATCCAGCCCCAGCATTTT. This sequence joins TRBV6-1 and TRBJ1-5; TRBD1 aligns across 7 bases. The CDR3 has 17 residues. Germline trimming cut 6 bases from V and 7 bases from J; bases unmatched to any gene: 18. Germline loops: CDR1 MNHNS, CDR2 SASEGT.